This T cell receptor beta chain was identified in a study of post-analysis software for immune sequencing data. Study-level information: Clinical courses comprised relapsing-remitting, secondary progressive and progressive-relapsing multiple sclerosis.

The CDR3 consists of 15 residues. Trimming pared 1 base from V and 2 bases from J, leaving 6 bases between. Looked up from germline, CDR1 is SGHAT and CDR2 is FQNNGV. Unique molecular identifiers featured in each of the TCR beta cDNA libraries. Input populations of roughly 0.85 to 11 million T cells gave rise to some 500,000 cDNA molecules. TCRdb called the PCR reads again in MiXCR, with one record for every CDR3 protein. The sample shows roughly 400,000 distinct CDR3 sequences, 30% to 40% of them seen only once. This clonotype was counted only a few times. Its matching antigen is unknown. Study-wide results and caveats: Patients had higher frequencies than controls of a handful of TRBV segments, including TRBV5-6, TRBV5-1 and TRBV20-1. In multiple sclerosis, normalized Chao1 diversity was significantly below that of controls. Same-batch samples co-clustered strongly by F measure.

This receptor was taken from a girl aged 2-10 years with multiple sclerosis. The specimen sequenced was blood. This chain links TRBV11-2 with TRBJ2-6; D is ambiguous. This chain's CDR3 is CASSLGTAGANVLTF. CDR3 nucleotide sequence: TGTGCCAGCAGCTTAGGAACAGCTGGGGCCAACGTCCTGACTTTC. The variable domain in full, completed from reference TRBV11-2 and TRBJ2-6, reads EAGVAQSPRYKIIEKRQSVAFWCNPISGHATLYWYQQILGQGPKLLIQFQNNGVVDDSQLPKDRFSAERLKGVDSTLKIQPAKLEDSAVYLCASSLGTAGANVLTFGAGSRLTVL.